These T cell receptor beta chains were read from a single sample in a study of cytomegalovirus exposure and HLA in healthy donors. Some clones are missing from TCRdb's copy, which holds only in-frame ones; the method was immunoSEQ multiplex PCR. The sample contains about 140,000 clones, 80% of which appear only once. The sequenced sample consisted of PBMCs. These receptors were obtained from a man in his forties in good health and CMV-seronegative. Each CDR3 is given with its conserved first and last residue. A D gene is named only where the DNA matches it firmly. Size values are once, few and many counts, or a class for expanded clones, and some rows have none.

D gene	V gene	clone size	J gene	CDR3 protein	CDR3 DNA
TRBD1	TRBV5-1	once	TRBJ1-1	CASSYLPPGQGNTEAFF	TGCGCCAGCAGCTACTTGCCTCCGGGACAGGGGAACACTGAAGCTTTCTTT
NA	TRBV6-6	NA	TRBJ2-7	CASEKGGGSQYF	TGTGCCAGCGAAAAAGGGGGGGGCTCGCAGTACTTC
TRBD1	TRBV2	NA	TRBJ1-5	CASRRQGNSNQPQHF	TGTGCCAGTCGTAGACAGGGCAATAGCAATCAGCCCCAGCATTTT
NA	TRBV2	NA	TRBJ2-1	CASSDGATRGQFF	TGTGCCAGCAGTGATGGGGCGACCAGGGGGCAGTTCTTC
NA	TRBV15	NA	TRBJ2-1	CATSISLTEGKEQFF	TGTGCCACCAGCATATCCCTGACAGAAGGTAAAGAGCAGTTCTTC
NA	TRBV28	NA	TRBJ1-2	CASREGQSGYGYTF	TGTGCCAGCAGAGAAGGACAGAGTGGCTATGGCTACACCTTC
TRBD1	TRBV6-5	NA	TRBJ1-5	CASSSGTGANQPQHF	TGTGCCAGCAGCTCCGGGACAGGGGCTAATCAGCCCCAGCATTTT
NA	TRBV29-1	NA	TRBJ2-1	CSVDQGSLGAGALWSNEQFF	TGCAGCGTTGACCAGGGATCCTTGGGAGCAGGGGCCCTATGGTCCAATGAGCAGTTCTTC
NA	TRBV30	NA	TRBJ1-5	CAWSATGLNNQPQHF	TGTGCCTGGAGTGCAACGGGGTTGAACAATCAGCCCCAGCATTTT
NA	TRBV7-9	few	TRBJ1-1	CASSLLTGLGTEAFF	TGTGCCAGCAGCTTACTAACAGGGTTGGGCACTGAAGCTTTCTTT
NA	TRBV18	once	TRBJ1-6	CASSLQALSSYNSPLHF	TGTGCCAGCTCATTACAGGCCCTAAGCTCCTATAATTCACCCCTCCACTTT
TRBD1	TRBV19	NA	TRBJ1-5	CASTPGTGDNQPQHF	TGTGCCAGTACTCCCGGGACAGGGGACAATCAGCCCCAGCATTTT
TRBD1	TRBV7-9	NA	TRBJ2-7	CASILGQGGNYEQYF	TGTGCCAGCATCTTGGGACAGGGGGGTAACTACGAGCAGTACTTC
NA	TRBV29-1	NA	TRBJ2-2	CSAVEETGELFF	TGCAGCGCTGTGGAGGAAACCGGGGAGCTGTTTTTT
NA	TRBV5-1	NA	TRBJ2-7	CASSVYRTLRGEQYF	TGCGCCAGCAGCGTCTACAGGACCTTAAGGGGCGAGCAGTACTTC
NA	TRBV27	NA	TRBJ1-4	CASREQTGYNEKLFF	TGTGCCAGCAGAGAGCAAACAGGCTATAATGAAAAACTGTTTTTT
NA	TRBV18	NA	TRBJ2-2	CASSPSRGANTGELFF	TGTGCCAGCTCACCTTCTCGCGGGGCGAACACCGGGGAGCTGTTTTTT
TRBD2	TRBV19	NA	TRBJ2-1	CASSITSGGGYNEQFF	TGTGCCAGTAGTATAACTAGCGGGGGGGGATACAATGAGCAGTTCTTC
NA	TRBV5-6	NA	TRBJ2-5	CASSVGGGETQYF	TGTGCCAGCAGCGTAGGGGGGGGAGAGACCCAGTACTTC
TRBD1	TRBV2	NA	TRBJ1-1	CASGGQGNTEAFF	TGTGCCAGCGGGGGACAGGGGAACACTGAAGCTTTCTTT
NA	TRBV18	NA	TRBJ1-2	CASSPVKAMSGGYTF	TGTGCCAGCTCACCAGTAAAGGCAATGAGCGGTGGCTACACCTTC
NA	TRBV6-5	NA	TRBJ2-3	CASSYGGGRGDTQYF	TGTGCCAGCAGTTACGGGGGGGGCCGCGGAGATACGCAGTATTTT
NA	TRBV5-6	once	TRBJ1-2	CASSLGDRTPNYGYTF	TGTGCCAGCAGCTTGGGTGACAGGACCCCTAACTATGGCTACACCTTC
TRBD1	TRBV7-9	few	TRBJ2-7	CASSLAGQGHNEQYF	TGTGCCAGCAGCTTAGCGGGACAGGGTCACAACGAGCAGTACTTC
TRBD1	TRBV27	NA	TRBJ1-6	CASSIQGASYNSPLHF	TGTGCCAGCAGTATACAGGGGGCGTCCTATAATTCACCCCTCCACTTT
NA	TRBV5-1	few	TRBJ2-7	CASSFPNNEQYF	TGCGCCAGCAGCTTCCCGAACAACGAGCAGTACTTC
NA	TRBV4-1	NA	TRBJ1-5	CASSQIEGDTTQPQHF	TGCGCCAGCAGCCAGATTGAAGGTGACACCACACAGCCCCAGCATTTT
NA	TRBV7-7	NA	TRBJ2-3	CASSLEARPDTQYF	TGTGCTAGCAGCTTAGAGGCCAGGCCAGATACGCAGTATTTT
NA	TRBV5-1	few	TRBJ2-2	CASKGDGNTGELFF	TGCGCCAGCAAGGGAGACGGGAACACCGGGGAGCTGTTTTTT
NA	TRBV30	few	TRBJ2-7	CAWSRGGRDEQYF	TGTGCCTGGAGTAGGGGGGGGCGAGACGAGCAGTACTTC
NA	TRBV7-2	NA	TRBJ2-3	CASTLERGGTDTQYF	TGTGCCAGCACCCTTGAAAGGGGTGGCACAGATACGCAGTATTTT
NA	TRBV7-9	few	TRBJ1-6	CASSLRQGSRSPLHF	TGTGCCAGCAGCTTACGCCAGGGTAGTAGGTCACCCCTCCACTTT
NA	TRBV18	NA	TRBJ1-3	CASSPTGLSGNTIYF	TGTGCCAGCTCACCAACGGGTCTCTCTGGAAACACCATATATTTT
TRBD2	TRBV6-6	NA	TRBJ2-7	CASSYSRRGRDEQYF	TGTGCCAGCAGTTACTCCCGAAGAGGGAGGGACGAGCAGTACTTC
NA	TRBV27	NA	TRBJ2-7	CASSPPSRNEQYF	TGTGCCAGCAGTCCCCCAAGTCGCAACGAGCAGTACTTC
NA	TRBV29-1	NA	TRBJ1-2	CSVEWSGRGGYTF	TGCAGCGTGGAATGGTCCGGGAGGGGTGGCTACACCTTC
NA	TRBV21-1	few	TRBJ2-5	CASIGGRGTIFQETQYF	TGTGCCAGCATCGGGGGGAGGGGGACAATATTCCAAGAGACCCAGTACTTC
TRBD2	TRBV6-1	NA	TRBJ2-5	CASSGLAGRETQYF	TGTGCCAGCAGCGGACTAGCGGGGCGAGAGACCCAGTACTTC
NA	TRBV4-2	few	TRBJ1-3	CASSQEWTAGNTIYF	TGTGCCAGCAGCCAAGAGTGGACAGCTGGAAACACCATATATTTT
NA	TRBV28	once	TRBJ1-5	CATLQGSGGAQPQHF	TGTGCCACCCTCCAAGGGTCCGGGGGTGCTCAGCCCCAGCATTTT